This TCR beta chain was sequenced for a study of shared clonotypes between healthy human individuals (dated by TCRdb to the early 2020s). Background for the entire study: A couple of women and three men aged 18 to 49 years were included in the cohort. For each donor, CD4 naive and CD4 memory were each run on three plates, CD8 naive on two plates, and CD8 memory on one plate. Blood TCR repertoires of about five healthy adults were deeply sequenced to estimate repertoire size and the extent of clonotype sharing between individuals. To increase sequencing depth and limit assay-specific biases, TCR repertoire library preparation and sequencing were carried out by different laboratories using diverse techniques. Between about 0.85 and 9.5 billion PBMCs per donor were obtained by leukapheresis.

Using the deep immunoSEQ assay, multiplex PCR amplified TCR CDR3 regions from genomic DNA. Extracted genomic DNA from each cell subset was spread evenly across all wells of several immunoSEQ 96-well plates, with each plate serving as a replicate. For sorted subsets, roughly 200 ng of genomic DNA, equivalent to 30,000 or so T cell genomes, went into each replicate PCR. Purified libraries were measured with a Qubit 3.0 fluorometer, size-checked on a Bioanalyzer 2100, and measured again with the KAPA Library Quantification kit. Every immunoSEQ 96-well plate was sequenced on a dedicated single-read 150-cycle Illumina NextSeq 550 flow cell. On the authors' methods: The immunoSEQ output contained only junctional sequences without quality scores, so filtering could not match that applied to full-length reads. Sequences were annotated with PyIR, a Python wrapper for IgBLAST v1.9, and V/J genes and CDR3 were assigned using IMGT germline references. Reads were removed for weak V/J assignments (E-value above 1e-6), missing CDR3, stop codons, out-of-frame junctions, or ambiguous translated residues. V3J clonotypes were defined by identical inferred V gene, J gene, and CDR3 amino acid sequence. To compute the percentage overlap between repertoires, the number of shared unique clonotypes was divided by the size of the smaller repertoire. RTK rarefaction, the Chao1 estimator, and Recon v2.1 estimates of unobserved clonotypes were used to assess repertoire richness. Generation probabilities were computed with OLGA for all TCRbeta clonotypes obtained by the gDNA method from four donors. TCRdb re-hosts the immuneACCESS table, in-frame sequences only. Its copies lack some clones; in the studies checked, an unresolved V gene accounts for under half of them, and the cause for the rest is not known. V, J and clone size are taken as reported in that table, and D and trimming were inferred from the DNA itself. A total of about 2.1 million clones appear in this sample, about 93% of them only once. About 1.5% of the sample goes to the ten largest clones.

A remark on this clone: Which antigen it targets is not known. No base qualities exist here, and no much larger clone lies one base off it.

Points the paper makes about the study in general: Compared with non-shared clonotypes, the clonotypes found in all four sorted-subset donors had higher generation probabilities. Pairwise subsampling indicated that sequencing depth was expected to affect the degree of clonotype sharing among donors. Sampling was restricted to blood, and TCR repertoires in tissue are likely to differ from TCR repertoires in blood. Even with the large sequencing depth, rarefaction of the sorted-subset datasets indicated that sequencing was incomplete. Estimated clonotype richness was generally larger for naive than for memory subsets. The genetic and exposure-history diversity represented was limited by the small number of donors. About 5% of naive CD4, roughly 3.5% of naive CD8, approximately 2% of memory CD4, and 0.4% of memory CD8 clonotypes were shared across several donors.

CDR1 and CDR2, per the germline V gene (reference sequence), are MNHEY and SMNVEV. Germline trimming: 5 bases from V, 4 bases from J; junction bases outside gene matches: 13. Measured from the cysteine to the phenylalanine, the CDR3 is 17 residues long. The read is trimmed to its CDR3 DNA, 51 bases read in frame from base 1. CD8 naive samples consisted of CD45RO-negative cells that were positively selected for CCR7, yielding a CD45RA+CCR7+ population without TemRA cells. Donors were healthy HIV-negative adults with no recently reported acute infections or vaccinations. Only Caucasian adults living in Nashville, Tennessee, USA were represented among the donors. Blood was obtained by leukapheresis, after which PBMCs were separated by Ficoll-Histopaque density gradient centrifugation and cryopreserved in liquid nitrogen vapor phase. Analytical flow cytometry was used to check the purity and quantity of each magnetically sorted T cell population. From each sorted fraction, genomic DNA was isolated and quantified by UV absorbance on a Nanodrop 2000c.

This sequence uses TRBV27 and TRBJ2-3, with TRBD2 identical over 9 junction bases. The origin of this receptor is a young man in good health. Some clones in this sample may be carry-over from other donors' samples. Source material: naive CD8+ T cells from PBMCs. What the cell subset or site label conveys for this sample: CD45RA+CCR7+. The sequenced DNA is TGTGCCAGCAGTCCCCTCCGAATAGCGGGAGTATCAGATACGCAGTATTTT. Its translation is CASSPLRIAGVSDTQYF.